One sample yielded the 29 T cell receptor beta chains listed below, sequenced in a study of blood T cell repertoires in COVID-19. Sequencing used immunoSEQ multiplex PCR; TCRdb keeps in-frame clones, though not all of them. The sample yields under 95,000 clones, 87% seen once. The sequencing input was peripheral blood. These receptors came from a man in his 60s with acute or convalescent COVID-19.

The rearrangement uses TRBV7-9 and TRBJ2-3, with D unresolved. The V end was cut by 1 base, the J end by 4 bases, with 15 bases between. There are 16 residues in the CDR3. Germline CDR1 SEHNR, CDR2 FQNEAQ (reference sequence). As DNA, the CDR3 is TGTGCCAGCAGCTTAGAGATCGCACGAGGCCCAGATACGCAGTATTTT. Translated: CASSLEIARGPDTQYF.

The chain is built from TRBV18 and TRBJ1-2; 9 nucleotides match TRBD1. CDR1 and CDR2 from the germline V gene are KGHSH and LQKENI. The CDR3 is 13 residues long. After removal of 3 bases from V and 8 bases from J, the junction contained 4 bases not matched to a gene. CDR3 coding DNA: TGTGCCAGCTCACCGCGGACAGGGGAAGGCTACACCTTC. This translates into CASSPRTGEGYTF.

CDR3 in DNA: TGTGCCAGCTCAAACAGGTTTGAAGCTTTCTTT. It specifies CASSNRFEAFF. The chain links TRBV18 to TRBJ1-1, with D maybe TRBD1 (5 bases). Trimming pared 5 bases from V and 7 bases from J, leaving 8 bases between. Germline V gene data show CDR1 as KGHSH and CDR2 as LQKENI. The CDR3 is 11 amino acids.

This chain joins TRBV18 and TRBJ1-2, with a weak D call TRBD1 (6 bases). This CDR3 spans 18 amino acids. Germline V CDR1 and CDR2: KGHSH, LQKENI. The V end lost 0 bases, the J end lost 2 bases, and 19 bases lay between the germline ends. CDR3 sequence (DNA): TGTGCCAGCTCACCACCGATTGGACAGAAGCCCCCAAACTATGGCTACACCTTC. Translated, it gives CASSPPIGQKPPNYGYTF. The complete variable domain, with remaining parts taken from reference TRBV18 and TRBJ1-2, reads NAGVMQNPRHLVRRRGQEARLRCSPMKGHSHVYWYRQLPEEGLKFMVYLQKENIIDESGMPKERFSAEFPKEGPSILRIQQVVRGDSAAYFCASSPPIGQKPPNYGYTFGSGTRLTVV.

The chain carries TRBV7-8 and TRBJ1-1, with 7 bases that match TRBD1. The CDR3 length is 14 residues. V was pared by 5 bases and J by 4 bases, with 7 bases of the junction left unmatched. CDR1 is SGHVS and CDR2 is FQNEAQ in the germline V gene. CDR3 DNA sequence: TGTGCCAGCAGCGTAAACAGGGGCCCCACTGAAGCTTTCTTT. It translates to CASSVNRGPTEAFF. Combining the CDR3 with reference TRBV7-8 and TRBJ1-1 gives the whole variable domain GAGVSQSPRYKVAKRGQDVALRCDPISGHVSLFWYQQALGQGPEFLTYFQNEAQLDKSGLPSDRFFAERPEGSVSTLKIQRTQQEDSAVYLCASSVNRGPTEAFFGQGTRLTVV.

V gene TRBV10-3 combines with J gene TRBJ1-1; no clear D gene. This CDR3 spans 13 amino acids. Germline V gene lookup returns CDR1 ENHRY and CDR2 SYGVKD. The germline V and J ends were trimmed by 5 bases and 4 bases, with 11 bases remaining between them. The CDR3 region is CAISNRLSTEAFF. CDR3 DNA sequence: TGTGCCATCAGTAACCGTCTAAGCACTGAAGCTTTCTTT.

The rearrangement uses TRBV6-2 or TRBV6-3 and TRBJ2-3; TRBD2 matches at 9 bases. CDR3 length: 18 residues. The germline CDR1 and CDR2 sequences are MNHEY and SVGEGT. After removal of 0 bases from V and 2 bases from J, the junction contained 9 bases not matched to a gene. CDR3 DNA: TGTGCCAGCAGTTACTCGACTTCTAGCGGGGCGGTCACAGATACGCAGTATTTT. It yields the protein CASSYSTSSGAVTDTQYF.

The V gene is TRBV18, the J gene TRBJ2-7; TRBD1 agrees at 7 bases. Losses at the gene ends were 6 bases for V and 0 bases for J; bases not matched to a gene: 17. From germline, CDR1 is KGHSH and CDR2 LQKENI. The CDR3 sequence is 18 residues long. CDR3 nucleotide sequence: TGTGCCAGCTCCCCCGTCCCATTGGGACAGATTAGCTCCTACGAGCAGTACTTC. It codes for CASSPVPLGQISSYEQYF.

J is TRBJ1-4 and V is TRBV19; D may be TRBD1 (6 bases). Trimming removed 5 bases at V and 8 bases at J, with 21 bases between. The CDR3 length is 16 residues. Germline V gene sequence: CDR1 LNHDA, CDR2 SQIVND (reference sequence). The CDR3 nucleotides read TGTGCCAGTAGTTTCCAGACAGGCCGGGTTGGCGAAAAACTGTTTTTT. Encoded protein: CASSFQTGRVGEKLFF.

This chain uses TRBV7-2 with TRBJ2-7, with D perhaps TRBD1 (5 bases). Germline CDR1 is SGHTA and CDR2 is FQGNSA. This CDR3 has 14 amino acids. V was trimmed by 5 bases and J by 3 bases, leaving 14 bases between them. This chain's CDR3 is CASSAGREHYEQYF. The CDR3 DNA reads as TGTGCCAGCAGCGCAGGCAGGGAACACTACGAGCAGTACTTC.

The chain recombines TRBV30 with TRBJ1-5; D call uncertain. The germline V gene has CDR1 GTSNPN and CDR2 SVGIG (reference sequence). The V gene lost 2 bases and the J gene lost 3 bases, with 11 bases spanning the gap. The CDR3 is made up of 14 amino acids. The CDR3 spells CAWSLQTLNQPQHF. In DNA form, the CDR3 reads TGTGCCTGGAGTTTACAGACCCTCAATCAGCCCCAGCATTTT.

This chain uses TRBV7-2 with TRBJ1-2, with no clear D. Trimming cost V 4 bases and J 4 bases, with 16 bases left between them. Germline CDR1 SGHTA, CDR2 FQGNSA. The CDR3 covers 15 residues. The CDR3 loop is CASSSGSETIYGYTF. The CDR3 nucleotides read TGTGCCAGCAGCTCGGGATCAGAGACCATCTATGGCTACACCTTC. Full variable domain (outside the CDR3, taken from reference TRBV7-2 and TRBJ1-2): GAGVSQSPSNKVTEKGKDVELRCDPISGHTALYWYRQSLGQGLEFLIYFQGNSAPDKSGLPSDRFSAERTGGSVSTLTIQRTQQEDSAVYLCASSSGSETIYGYTFGSGTRLTVV.

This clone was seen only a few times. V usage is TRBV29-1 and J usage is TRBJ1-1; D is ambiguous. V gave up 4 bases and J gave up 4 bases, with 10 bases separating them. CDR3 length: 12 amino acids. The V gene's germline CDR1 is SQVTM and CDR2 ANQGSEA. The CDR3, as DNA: TGCAGCGTTGGGGCCCTGGCCACTGAAGCTTTCTTT. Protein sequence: CSVGALATEAFF.

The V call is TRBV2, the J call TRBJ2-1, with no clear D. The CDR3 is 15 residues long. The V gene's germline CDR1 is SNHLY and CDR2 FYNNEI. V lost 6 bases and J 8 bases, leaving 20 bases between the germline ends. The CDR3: CASSERLGPLYEQFF. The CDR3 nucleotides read TGTGCCAGCAGCGAGCGTTTAGGCCCCTTATATGAGCAGTTCTTC.

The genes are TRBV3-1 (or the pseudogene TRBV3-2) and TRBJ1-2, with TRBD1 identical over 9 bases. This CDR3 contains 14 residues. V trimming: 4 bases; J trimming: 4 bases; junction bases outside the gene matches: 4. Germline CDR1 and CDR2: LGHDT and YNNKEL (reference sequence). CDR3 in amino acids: CASSLQGAGYGYTF. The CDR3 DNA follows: TGTGCCAGCAGCCTACAGGGGGCCGGCTATGGCTACACCTTC.

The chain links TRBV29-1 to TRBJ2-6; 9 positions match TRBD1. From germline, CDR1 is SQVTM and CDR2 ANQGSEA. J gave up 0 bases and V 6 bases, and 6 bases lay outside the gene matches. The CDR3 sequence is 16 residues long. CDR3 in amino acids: CSVAGTGNSGANVLTF. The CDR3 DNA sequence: TGCAGCGTGGCCGGGACAGGGAACTCTGGGGCCAACGTCCTGACTTTC. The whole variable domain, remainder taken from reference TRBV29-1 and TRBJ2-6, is SAVISQKPSRDICQRGTSLTIQCQVDSQVTMMFWYRQQPGQSLTLIATANQGSEATYESGFVIDKFPISRPNLTFSTLTVSNMSPEDSSIYLCSVAGTGNSGANVLTFGAGSRLTVL.

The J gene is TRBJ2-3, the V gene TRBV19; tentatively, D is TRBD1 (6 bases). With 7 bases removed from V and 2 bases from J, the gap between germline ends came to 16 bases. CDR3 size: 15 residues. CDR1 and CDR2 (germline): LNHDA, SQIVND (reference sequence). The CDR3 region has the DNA TGTGCCAGTACCGACGGACAGTTCAACACAGATACGCAGTATTTT. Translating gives CASTDGQFNTDTQYF.

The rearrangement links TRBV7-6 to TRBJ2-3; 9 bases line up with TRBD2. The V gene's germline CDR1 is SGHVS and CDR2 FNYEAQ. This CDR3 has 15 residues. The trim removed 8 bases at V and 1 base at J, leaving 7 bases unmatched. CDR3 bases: TGTGCCAGCGGAAGGGCGGGGGGGGGCACAGATACGCAGTATTTT. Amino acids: CASGRAGGGTDTQYF.

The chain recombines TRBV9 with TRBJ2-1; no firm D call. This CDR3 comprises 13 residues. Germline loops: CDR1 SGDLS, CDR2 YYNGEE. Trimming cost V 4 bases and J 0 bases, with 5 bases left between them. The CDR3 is CASSPSSYNEQFF. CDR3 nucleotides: TGTGCCAGCAGCCCTAGCTCCTACAATGAGCAGTTCTTC.

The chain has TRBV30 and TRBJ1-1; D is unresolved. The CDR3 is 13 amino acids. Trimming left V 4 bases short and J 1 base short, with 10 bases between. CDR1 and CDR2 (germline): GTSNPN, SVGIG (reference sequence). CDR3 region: CAWTRGSNTEAFF. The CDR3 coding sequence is TGTGCCTGGACGCGGGGATCGAACACTGAAGCTTTCTTT. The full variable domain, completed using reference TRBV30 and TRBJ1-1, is SQTIHQWPATLVQPVGSPLSLECTVEGTSNPNLYWYRQAAGRGLQLLFYSVGIGQISSEVPQNLSASRPQDRQFILSSKKLLLSDSGFYLCAWTRGSNTEAFFGQGTRLTVV.

Here the CDR3 DNA reads TGTGCCAGCAGCCAAGTTAGGGGACAGGGTCTCTCCTATAATTCACCCCTCCACTTT. Protein product: CASSQVRGQGLSYNSPLHF. The genes are TRBV3-1 (or the pseudogene TRBV3-2) and TRBJ1-6, with TRBD1 matching 9 bases. V dropped 1 base and J dropped 0; count of bases not matched to a gene: 7. The CDR3 is made up of 19 amino acids. The V gene's germline CDR1 is LGHDT and CDR2 YNNKEL (reference sequence).

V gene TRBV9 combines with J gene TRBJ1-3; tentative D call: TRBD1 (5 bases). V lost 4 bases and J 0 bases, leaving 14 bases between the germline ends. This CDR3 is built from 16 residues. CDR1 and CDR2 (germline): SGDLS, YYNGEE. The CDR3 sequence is CASSLGGAASGNTIYF. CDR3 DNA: TGTGCCAGCAGCCTCGGAGGGGCCGCCTCTGGAAACACCATATATTTT.

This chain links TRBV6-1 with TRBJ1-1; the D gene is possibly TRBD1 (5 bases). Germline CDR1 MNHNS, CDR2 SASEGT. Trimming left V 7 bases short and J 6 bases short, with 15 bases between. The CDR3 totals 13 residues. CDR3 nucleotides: TGTGCCAGCATCACGGGGGTGGGAGCTGAAGCTTTCTTT. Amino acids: CASITGVGAEAFF.

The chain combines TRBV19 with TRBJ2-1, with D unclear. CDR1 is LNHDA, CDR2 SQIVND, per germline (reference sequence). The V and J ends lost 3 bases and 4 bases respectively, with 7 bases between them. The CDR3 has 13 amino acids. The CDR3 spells CASSISVYNEQFF. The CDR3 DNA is TGTGCCAGTAGTATCAGCGTATACAATGAGCAGTTCTTC.

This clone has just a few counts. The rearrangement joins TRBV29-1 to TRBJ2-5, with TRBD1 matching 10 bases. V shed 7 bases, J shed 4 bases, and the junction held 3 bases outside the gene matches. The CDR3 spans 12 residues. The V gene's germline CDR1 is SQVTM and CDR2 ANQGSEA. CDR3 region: CSGRTGGETQYF. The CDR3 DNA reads TGCAGCGGGAGGACAGGGGGAGAGACCCAGTACTTC. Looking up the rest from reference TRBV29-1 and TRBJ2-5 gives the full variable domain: SAVISQKPSRDICQRGTSLTIQCQVDSQVTMMFWYRQQPGQSLTLIATANQGSEATYESGFVIDKFPISRPNLTFSTLTVSNMSPEDSSIYLCSGRTGGETQYFGPGTRLLVL.

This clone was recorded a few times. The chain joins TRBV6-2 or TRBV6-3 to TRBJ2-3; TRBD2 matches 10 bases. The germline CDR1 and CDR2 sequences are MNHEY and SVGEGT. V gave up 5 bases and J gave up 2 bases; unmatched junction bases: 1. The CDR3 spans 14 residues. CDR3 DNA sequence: TGTGCCAGCAGTAGCGGGGGGGCCACAGATACGCAGTATTTT. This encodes CASSSGGATDTQYF.

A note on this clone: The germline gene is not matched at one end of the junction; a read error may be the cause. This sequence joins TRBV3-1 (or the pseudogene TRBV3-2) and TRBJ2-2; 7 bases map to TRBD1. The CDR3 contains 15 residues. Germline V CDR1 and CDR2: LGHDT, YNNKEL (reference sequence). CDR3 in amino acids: CASSPNEGGPRGAVF. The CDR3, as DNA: TGTGCCAGCAGCCCCAACGAAGGGGGCCCCCGGGGAGCTGTTTTT.

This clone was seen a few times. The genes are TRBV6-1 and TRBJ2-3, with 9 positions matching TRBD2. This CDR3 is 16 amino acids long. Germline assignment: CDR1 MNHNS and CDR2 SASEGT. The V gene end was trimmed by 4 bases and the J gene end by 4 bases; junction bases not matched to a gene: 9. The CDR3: CASSVFGGGASDTQYF. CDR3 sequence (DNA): TGTGCCAGCAGTGTTTTTGGCGGGGGGGCCTCAGATACGCAGTATTTT.

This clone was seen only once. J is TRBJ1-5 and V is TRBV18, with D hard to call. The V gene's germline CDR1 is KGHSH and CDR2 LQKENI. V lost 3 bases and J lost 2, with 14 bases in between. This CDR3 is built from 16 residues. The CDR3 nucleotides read TGTGCCAGCTCACCCCCGACGGCTGCGGGCAATCAGCCCCAGCATTTT. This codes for CASSPPTAAGNQPQHF.